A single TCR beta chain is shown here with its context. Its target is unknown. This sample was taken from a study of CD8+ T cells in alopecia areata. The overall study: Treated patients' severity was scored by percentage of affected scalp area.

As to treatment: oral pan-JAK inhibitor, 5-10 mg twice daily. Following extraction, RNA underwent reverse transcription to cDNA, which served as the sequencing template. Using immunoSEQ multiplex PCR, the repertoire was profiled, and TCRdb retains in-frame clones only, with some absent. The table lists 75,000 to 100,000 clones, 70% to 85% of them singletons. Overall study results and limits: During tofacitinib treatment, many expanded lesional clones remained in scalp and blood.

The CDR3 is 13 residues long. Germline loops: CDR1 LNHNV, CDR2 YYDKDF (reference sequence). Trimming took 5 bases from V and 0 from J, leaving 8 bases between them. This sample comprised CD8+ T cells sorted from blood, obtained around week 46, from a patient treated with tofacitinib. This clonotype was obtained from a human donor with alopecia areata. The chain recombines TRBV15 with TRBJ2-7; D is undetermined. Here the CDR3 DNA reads TGTGCCACCAGCGCCGCCGGCTCCTACGAGCAGTACTTC. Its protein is CATSAAGSYEQYF. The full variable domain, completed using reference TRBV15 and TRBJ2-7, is DAMVIQNPRYQVTQFGKPVTLSCSQTLNHNVMYWYQQKSSQAPKLLFHYYDKDFNNEADTPDNFQSRRPNTSFCFLDIRSPGLGDTAMYLCATSAAGSYEQYFGPGTRLTVT.